The rows below give T cell receptor beta chains drawn from one sample of a study of lymphopenia after photon versus proton radiotherapy. Repertoires were generated with immunoSEQ multiplex PCR, while TCRdb's copy carries only in-frame clones and drops some. The repertoire holds approximately 30,000 clones, with over 75% as singletons. Sample: peripheral blood, taken from a patient treated with photon-based radiotherapy. These receptors came from a man aged 50 to 59 with gastric cancer. The conserved cysteine and the conserved F or W are not part of the CDR3 here.

>TRBJ1-2|TRBV29-1
SVEDPWGYGYT
>TRBJ1-4|TRBV27
ASSFRQGAEKLF
>TRBJ1-4|TRBV6-5
ASSPATNEKLF
>TRBJ2-1|TRBV6-6
ASNSKNEQF
>TRBJ2-5|TRBV7-3
ASSPLAGRETQY
>TRBJ1-2|TRBV5-1
ASTNSASNYGYT
>TRBJ2-2|TRBV18
ASSPGSITGELF
>TRBJ2-1|TRBV25-1
ASSESGRNEQF
>TRBJ1-4|TRBV4-1
ASSPSGLGEKLF
>TRBJ1-3|TRBV11-2
ASSLDPGLGNTIY
>TRBJ1-2|TRBV6-5
ASGAGTGIRYGYT
>TRBJ2-3|TRBV19
ASTPGQGSDTQY
>TRBJ1-3|TRBV2
ASSVGANSGNTIY
>TRBJ1-5|TRBV19
ASSIWMGDQPQH
>TRBJ2-3|TRBV27
ASTLRGAGSTDTQY
>TRBJ2-7|TRBV7-6
ASSFDRTGPSYEQY
>TRBJ2-1|TRBV7-2
ASSPQTSGGAGGQF